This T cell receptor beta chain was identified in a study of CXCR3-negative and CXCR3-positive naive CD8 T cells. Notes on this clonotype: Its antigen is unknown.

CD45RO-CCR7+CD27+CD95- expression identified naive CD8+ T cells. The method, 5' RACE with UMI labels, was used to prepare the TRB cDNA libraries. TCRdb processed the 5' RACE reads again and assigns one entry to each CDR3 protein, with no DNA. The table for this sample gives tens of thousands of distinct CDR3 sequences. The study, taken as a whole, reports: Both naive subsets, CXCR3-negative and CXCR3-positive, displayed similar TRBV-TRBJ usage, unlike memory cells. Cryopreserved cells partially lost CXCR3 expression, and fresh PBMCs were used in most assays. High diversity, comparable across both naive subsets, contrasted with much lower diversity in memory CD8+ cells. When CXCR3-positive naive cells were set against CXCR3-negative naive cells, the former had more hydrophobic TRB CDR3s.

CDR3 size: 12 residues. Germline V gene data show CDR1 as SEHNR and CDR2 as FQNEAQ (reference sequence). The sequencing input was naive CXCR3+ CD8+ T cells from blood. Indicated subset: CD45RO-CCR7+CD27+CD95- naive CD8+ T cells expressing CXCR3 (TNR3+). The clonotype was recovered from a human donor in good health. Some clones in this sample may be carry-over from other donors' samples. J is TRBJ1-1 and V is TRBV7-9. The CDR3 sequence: CASRFGRTEAFF.